What follows describes a single T cell receptor (beta chain). The antigen is not known. This record belongs to a study of shared clonotypes between healthy human individuals. As for the study in general: The donor group consisted of a couple of women and a few men, aged 18 to 49. Findings of the study overall: Among donors, the sharing of clonotypes was expected to be influenced by sequencing depth.

Researchers ran the assay at a deep level. Per the original data handling: Filtering differed because ImmunoSEQ produced junction-only sequences that carried no quality scores. Produced via immunoSEQ multiplex PCR; TCRdb's table is partial and in-frame only. Clone size and V and J calls were adopted from that table, with D and trimming inferred from the DNA. The table shows about half a million clones, with 81% occurring only once. Trimming cost V 2 bases and J 4 bases, with 14 bases left between them. From germline, CDR1 is KGHSH and CDR2 LQKENI. CDR3 size: 15 residues. This TCR came from a woman in her forties in good health. Some clones in this sample may be carry-over from other donors' samples. The source material was PBMCs. The gene calls are TRBV18 and TRBJ1-2, with D unresolved. The CDR3 DNA reads TGTGCCAGCTCACCATCTTCCGGAAAATCCTATGGCTACACCTTC. Its translation: CASSPSSGKSYGYTF.